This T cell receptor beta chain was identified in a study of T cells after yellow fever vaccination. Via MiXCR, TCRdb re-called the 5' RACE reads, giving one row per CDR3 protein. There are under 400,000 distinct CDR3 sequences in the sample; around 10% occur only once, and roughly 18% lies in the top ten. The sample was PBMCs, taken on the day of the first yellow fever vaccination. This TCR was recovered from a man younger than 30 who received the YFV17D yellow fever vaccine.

CDR3 coding DNA: TGTGCCAGCAGCGGCGGTCAGACCGGGAAATACAATGAGCAGTTCTTC. This encodes CASSGGQTGKYNEQFF. The J gene is TRBJ2-1, the V gene TRBV5-8; possible D gene TRBD2, 5 bases. Germline CDR1 reads SGHTS; CDR2 reads YDEGEE. The V end lost 4 bases, the J end lost 4 bases, and 18 bases lay between the germline ends. The CDR3 is 16 residues long. The whole variable domain, remainder taken from reference TRBV5-8 and TRBJ2-1, is EAGVTQSPTHLIKTRGQQATLRCSPISGHTSVYWYQQALGLGLQFLLWYDEGEERNRGNFPPRFSGRQFPNYSSELNVNALELEDSALYLCASSGGQTGKYNEQFFGPGTRLTVL.